The clone carrying this T cell receptor beta chain showed up many times. These data are taken from a study of regulatory T cells in long-lasting Graves disease. Relying on iRepertoire HTBI primers and Arm-PCR of CDR3 regions, the team built TCR beta libraries. MiXCR, run by TCRdb on the multiplex PCR reads, gives a single entry per CDR3 protein. The repertoire holds a few hundred thousand distinct CDR3 sequences, with approximately 25% as singletons. Described time point: persistent/refractory GD, antithyroid drugs over 5 years with positive TRAb. The TCR library was made from RNA that had been extracted from PBMCs in TRIzol. Trimming left V 2 bases short and J 0 bases short, with 16 bases between. Germline CDR1 reads MDHEN; CDR2 reads SYDVKM. The CDR3 extends over 17 amino acids.

The genes are TRBV28 and TRBJ1-1; unclear D gene. This specimen was peripheral blood mononuclear cells (PBMCs), taken when the disease was refractory, from a patient treated with antithyroid drugs. This receptor was identified in a woman between 40 and 50 years old with Graves disease. CDR3 protein: CASSLPKITAMNTEAFF. The CDR3 DNA reads TGTGCCAGCAGTTTACCTAAAATTACAGCGATGAACACTGAAGCTTTCTTT.